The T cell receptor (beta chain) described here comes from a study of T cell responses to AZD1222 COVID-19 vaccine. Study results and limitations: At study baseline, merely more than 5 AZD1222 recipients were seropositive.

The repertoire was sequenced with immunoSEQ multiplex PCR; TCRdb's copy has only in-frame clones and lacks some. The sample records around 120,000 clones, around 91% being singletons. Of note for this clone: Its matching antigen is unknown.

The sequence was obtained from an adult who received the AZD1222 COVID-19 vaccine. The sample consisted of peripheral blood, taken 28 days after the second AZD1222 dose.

The CDR3 here is CASCPQAYEQYF. The CDR3 nucleotides read TGTGCCAGCTGTCCCCAGGCCTACGAGCAGTACTTC. The chain joins TRBV2 to TRBJ2-7; D unresolved. V dropped 8 bases and J dropped 2 bases, with 10 bases sitting between them. The length of the CDR3 is 12 residues. Germline CDR1 is SNHLY and CDR2 is FYNNEI.